These 31 T cell receptor beta chains share one sample of origin, sequenced in a study of Ad26.COV2.S vaccination and SARS-CoV-2 variants. TCRdb's copy holds only in-frame clones and misses some; the assay was immunoSEQ multiplex PCR. Of about 680,000 clones in the sample, roughly nine tenths were seen once. Treatment noted: around 19 received Ad26.COV2.S at low or high dose, single or two shots; roughly 5 received placebo; per-sample allocation not given. Repertoires come from day 63 after the first vaccine or placebo injection. Sequenced material: peripheral blood, taken in a trial of Ad26.COV2.S vaccine versus placebo. These receptor sequences come from a person aged 18-65 years who received the Ad26.COV2.S COVID-19 vaccine or a placebo.

This chain links TRBV28 with TRBJ1-5; D might be TRBD1 (6 bases). Germline CDR1 MDHEN, CDR2 SYDVKM. This CDR3 spans 16 amino acids. Trimming took off 3 bases at V and 5 bases at J, with 17 bases between the two ends. In DNA form, the CDR3 reads TGTGCCAGCAGTTTCCCATCAGACAGGTGGGATCAGCCCCAGCATTTT. Translating it yields CASSFPSDRWDQPQHF.

This sequence joins TRBV18 and TRBJ1-1, with D maybe TRBD1 (6 bases). Germline CDR1 KGHSH, CDR2 LQKENI. V was cut by 3 bases and J by 7 bases, with 9 bases left in between. This CDR3 spans 12 amino acids. Here the CDR3 DNA reads TGTGCCAGCTCACCCCGGACAGATGAAGCTTTCTTT. The encoded protein is CASSPRTDEAFF.

V is TRBV6-6 and J is TRBJ2-7; TRBD1 matches at 7 bases. V shed 4 bases, J shed 9 bases, and the junction held 3 bases outside the gene matches. The CDR3 is 11 amino acids. Germline-derived CDR1 and CDR2 are MNHNY and SVGAGI (reference sequence). CDR3 residues: CASSLAGGQYF. In nucleotides, the CDR3 is TGTGCCAGCAGTTTGGCAGGGGGGCAGTACTTC.

The chain links TRBV9 to TRBJ2-1; TRBD2 matches at 10 bases. Germline V gene lookup returns CDR1 SGDLS and CDR2 YYNGEE. The CDR3 runs 16 residues. The J segment lost 4 bases and the V segment lost 3 bases, leaving 7 bases of the junction unmatched. The CDR3 nucleotides are TGTGCCAGCAGCGCTCCTAGCGGGAGCTTATACAATGAGCAGTTCTTC. Encoded protein: CASSAPSGSLYNEQFF.

This clone came up a few times. The rearrangement joins TRBV24-1 to TRBJ1-5; D unclear. This CDR3 comprises 13 residues. V gave up 5 bases and J gave up 4 bases, with 8 bases separating them. Germline values: CDR1 KGHDR, CDR2 SFDVKD. In DNA, the CDR3 is TGTGCCACCAGTGGTGGAAAGAATCAGCCCCAGCATTTT. It codes for CATSGGKNQPQHF.

This chain connects TRBV7-2 to TRBJ2-7, with D unresolved. Germline V gene data show CDR1 as SGHTA and CDR2 as FQGNSA. The CDR3 covers 13 residues. V gave up 3 bases and J gave up 7 bases, with 13 bases separating them. This CDR3 is CASSLANRPEQYF. CDR3 DNA: TGTGCCAGCAGCTTGGCTAATCGGCCGGAGCAGTACTTC.

This clone was detected only a few times. The chain carries TRBV11-2 and TRBJ2-7, with 9 bases matching TRBD1. The CDR3 length is 14 residues. Germline trimming cut 3 bases from V and 2 bases from J; bases unmatched to any gene: 2. The germline gives CDR1 SGHAT, CDR2 FQNNGV. The CDR3 region has the DNA TGTGCCAGCAGCTTGGACAGGGGCGCCTACGAGCAGTACTTC. This encodes CASSLDRGAYEQYF.

The J gene is TRBJ1-5, the V gene TRBV29-1; D perhaps matches TRBD1 (6 bases). Trimming took off 7 bases at V and 3 bases at J, with 19 bases between the two ends. The CDR3 has 15 residues. Germline V gives CDR1 SQVTM, CDR2 ANQGSEA. CDR3 coding DNA: TGCAGCGCCGACCTACAACAGGGCACCAATCAGCCCCAGCATTTT. Its protein is CSADLQQGTNQPQHF.

This rearrangement joins TRBV11-2 to TRBJ2-7; D perhaps matches TRBD2 (5 bases). The germline gives CDR1 SGHAT, CDR2 FQNNGV. Trimming took 3 bases from V and 2 from J, leaving 14 bases between them. The CDR3 sequence is 15 residues long. This CDR3 reads CASSFWETETYEQYF. In DNA, the CDR3 is TGTGCCAGCAGCTTTTGGGAGACCGAAACCTACGAGCAGTACTTC.

The CDR3 is CASSGTESNTEAFF. The CDR3, as DNA: TGCGCCAGCAGCGGGACAGAGTCGAACACTGAAGCTTTCTTT. This chain uses TRBV5-1 with TRBJ1-1; 7 nucleotides line up with TRBD1. CDR1 and CDR2 (germline): SGHRS, YFSETQ. The CDR3 runs 14 residues. The ends lost 4 bases at V and 1 base at J; junction bases unmatched: 4.

This chain uses TRBV24-1 with TRBJ2-3; 8 positions match TRBD1. CDR3 length: 15 amino acids. Germline values: CDR1 KGHDR, CDR2 SFDVKD. V dropped 3 bases and J dropped 2; count of bases not matched to a gene: 3. Here the CDR3 reads CATSDMTGDTDTQYF. The CDR3 DNA reads TGTGCCACCAGTGATATGACAGGGGACACAGATACGCAGTATTTT.

The rearrangement joins TRBV9 to TRBJ1-3, with D possibly being TRBD1 (5 bases). Germline values: CDR1 SGDLS, CDR2 YYNGEE. Trimming shortened V by 5 bases and J by 0 bases, and 9 bases separated the two germline ends. CDR3 length: 14 amino acids. The CDR3 loop is CASSGTLSGNTIYF. Here the CDR3 DNA reads TGTGCCAGCAGTGGGACCCTCTCTGGAAACACCATATATTTT.

The chain carries TRBV19 and TRBJ1-5; unclear D gene. Trimming took off 7 bases at V and 0 bases at J, with 10 bases between the two ends. The CDR3 runs 14 residues. Germline V gives CDR1 LNHDA, CDR2 SQIVND (reference sequence). CDR3 sequence reads: CASTMGYSNQPQHF. The CDR3 bases are TGTGCCAGTACCATGGGATATAGCAATCAGCCCCAGCATTTT.

The gene calls are TRBV7-9 and TRBJ2-7, with D perhaps matching TRBD2 (6 bases). Trimming took off 0 bases at V and 3 bases at J, with 6 bases between the two ends. There are 13 residues in the CDR3. Germline V gene lookup returns CDR1 SEHNR and CDR2 FQNEAQ (reference sequence). CDR3 amino acids: CASSLAGGYEQYF. The CDR3 coding sequence is TGTGCCAGCAGCTTAGCGGGGGGCTACGAGCAGTACTTC. The entire variable domain, with the rest obtained from reference TRBV7-9 and TRBJ2-7, is as follows: DTGVSQNPRHKITKRGQNVTFRCDPISEHNRLYWYRQTLGQGPEFLTYFQNEAQLEKSRLLSDRFSAERPKGSFSTLEIQRTEQGDSAMYLCASSLAGGYEQYFGPGTRLTVT.

The J gene is TRBJ2-1, the V gene TRBV3-1 (or the pseudogene TRBV3-2); 10 bases line up with TRBD2. Germline V CDR1 and CDR2: LGHDT, YNNKEL (reference sequence). The CDR3 is 15 amino acids. V dropped 4 bases and J dropped 5; count of bases not matched to a gene: 5. CDR3 loop: CASSLGLAVDNEQFF. CDR3 coding DNA: TGTGCCAGCAGCCTAGGACTAGCGGTCGACAATGAGCAGTTCTTC.

In DNA form, the CDR3 reads TGTGCCAGCAGCTTAGCTGACAGGGGGAATTCACCCCTCCACTTT. Translation: CASSLADRGNSPLHF. The chain links TRBV11-2 to TRBJ1-6; 9 nucleotides agree with TRBD1. Germline CDR1 is SGHAT and CDR2 is FQNNGV. The CDR3 spans 15 residues. V shed 1 base, J shed 7 bases, and the junction held 2 bases outside the gene matches.

The V call is TRBV30, the J call TRBJ1-5; 7 bases map to TRBD1. V was clipped by 2 bases and J by 4 bases; unmatched bases: 14. There are 17 residues in the CDR3. Germline CDR1 GTSNPN, CDR2 SVGIG (reference sequence). CDR3 sequence: CAWSYRTGRGGNQPQHF. The CDR3 coding sequence is TGTGCCTGGAGTTACCGTACTGGCAGGGGGGGAAATCAGCCCCAGCATTTT.

This chain joins TRBV4-3 and TRBJ1-2; 7 nucleotides align to TRBD1. The CDR3 consists of 14 residues. Germline CDR1 and CDR2: LGHNA and YSLEER. J was trimmed by 4 bases and V by 3 bases; bases with no gene match: 5. The CDR3 sequence is CASSQSTGFYGYTF. In nucleotides, the CDR3 is TGCGCCAGCAGCCAGTCGACAGGGTTCTATGGCTACACCTTC.

The rearrangement links TRBV3-1 (or the pseudogene TRBV3-2) to TRBJ1-1; D may be TRBD1 (5 bases). V lost 4 bases and J 2 bases, leaving 11 bases between the germline ends. This CDR3 contains 14 residues. Germline assignment: CDR1 LGHDT and CDR2 YNNKEL (reference sequence). CDR3 sequence reads: CASSRRDGNTEAFF. Written as DNA, the CDR3 is TGTGCCAGCAGCCGGCGGGACGGTAACACTGAAGCTTTCTTT.

CDR3 DNA sequence: TGTGCCAGCTGGCGAGCGGGAGGAAGCTCCTACGAGCAGTACTTC. Its translation: CASWRAGGSSYEQYF. The chain carries TRBV27 and TRBJ2-7, with 9 nucleotides matching TRBD2. Germline assignment: CDR1 MNHEY and CDR2 SMNVEV (reference sequence). The CDR3 has 15 residues. With 8 bases clipped from V and 0 bases from J, the junction kept 8 bases outside the gene matches.

V and J are TRBV13 and TRBJ1-2; D may be TRBD1 (6 bases). Germline CDR1 reads PRHDT; CDR2 reads FYEKMQ (reference sequence). The CDR3 has 13 amino acids. Trimming shortened V by 1 base and J by 10 bases, and 13 bases separated the two germline ends. The DNA of the CDR3 is TGTGCCAGCAGCTTAGACCGGGGGCTAGTCTACACCTTC. This sequence encodes CASSLDRGLVYTF.

This clone is a singleton in its sample. This rearrangement joins TRBV7-9 to TRBJ2-2, with TRBD2 identical over 14 bases. The CDR3 extends over 15 amino acids. The V gene end was trimmed by 4 bases and the J gene end by 5 bases; junction bases not matched to a gene: 0. The germline gives CDR1 SEHNR, CDR2 FQNEAQ (reference sequence). CDR3 protein: CASSWTSGGTGELFF. The CDR3 DNA follows: TGTGCCAGCAGCTGGACTAGCGGGGGGACCGGGGAGCTGTTTTTT.

The V call is TRBV24-1, the J call TRBJ2-3; 9 positions match TRBD2. Germline CDR1 KGHDR, CDR2 SFDVKD. This CDR3 region has 13 residues. Unmatched junction bases numbered 3, after V lost 10 bases and J lost 2 bases. The CDR3, as DNA: TGTGCCACGGGCGGGGGGGCCACAGATACGCAGTATTTT. This encodes CATGGGATDTQYF.

To note about this clone: Other DNA sequences in this sample translate to the same CDR3. The chain couples TRBV6-5 to TRBJ2-7; TRBD2 agrees at 8 bases. CDR1 is MNHEY and CDR2 is SVGAGI in the germline V gene. Unmatched junction bases numbered 3, after V lost 0 bases and J lost 2 bases. The CDR3 is made up of 15 amino acids. CDR3 in amino acids: CASSYSAGGAYEQYF. In DNA, the CDR3 is TGTGCCAGCAGTTACTCGGCGGGGGGAGCCTACGAGCAGTACTTC.

CDR3 sequence: CASSLYGGGAEAFF. The CDR3 bases are TGTGCCAGCTCACTATACGGCGGCGGGGCTGAAGCTTTCTTT. The chain carries TRBV18 and TRBJ1-1; D is unclear. Germline CDR1 KGHSH, CDR2 LQKENI. This CDR3 comprises 14 residues. V dropped 4 bases and J dropped 6 bases, with 15 bases sitting between them.

The V call is TRBV29-1, the J call TRBJ2-3; D is ambiguous. The V end lost 0 bases, the J end lost 1 base, and 8 bases lay between the germline ends. This CDR3 is built from 14 residues. Germline V gene lookup returns CDR1 SQVTM and CDR2 ANQGSEA. The DNA of the CDR3 is TGCAGCGTTGAAGACCCAATGGGCACAGATACGCAGTATTTT. This encodes CSVEDPMGTDTQYF.

The chain uses TRBV29-1 and TRBJ2-7; D unclear. V shed 5 bases and J shed 2 bases, with 10 bases lying between them. The CDR3 is 12 amino acids. CDR1 is SQVTM, CDR2 ANQGSEA, per germline. The CDR3 bases are TGCAGCGTTTCCGTTACCCCCTACGAGCAGTACTTC. As protein: CSVSVTPYEQYF.

Comments on this clone: This sample also contains other DNA sequences that code for the same CDR3. The chain joins TRBV20-1 to TRBJ2-7; D gene unclear. Germline-derived CDR1 and CDR2 are DFQATT and SNEGSKA (reference sequence). Trimming pared 3 bases from V and 4 bases from J, leaving 7 bases between. The CDR3 consists of 11 residues. The CDR3 bases are TGCAGTGCTAGGGGCACTTACGAGCAGTACTTC. It specifies CSARGTYEQYF.

This clone occurred once. V gene TRBV27 combines with J gene TRBJ1-1; 10 bases are shared with TRBD1. The CDR3 has 15 amino acids. V lost 7 bases and J lost 0; bases outside the gene matches: 5. Per the germline V gene, CDR1 is MNHEY and CDR2 is SMNVEV (reference sequence). The CDR3 protein is CASIRTGGMNTEAFF. For the CDR3, the DNA is TGTGCCAGCATTAGGACAGGGGGGATGAACACTGAAGCTTTCTTT.

The J gene is TRBJ2-3, the V gene TRBV7-2; D not certain. This CDR3 is built from 13 residues. Trimming cost V 2 bases and J 2 bases, with 5 bases left between them. CDR1 SGHTA and CDR2 FQGNSA come from the germline V gene. The CDR3 is CASSLSFTDTQYF. CDR3 DNA sequence: TGTGCCAGCAGCTTAAGCTTCACAGATACGCAGTATTTT.

The chain recombines TRBV19 with TRBJ2-1; tentative D call: TRBD2 (7 bases). Looked up from germline, CDR1 is LNHDA and CDR2 is SQIVND (reference sequence). CDR3 length: 14 amino acids. V was clipped by 4 bases and J by 8 bases, with 15 bases between them. CDR3 region: CASSRRGPVHEQFF. CDR3 DNA: TGTGCCAGTAGTAGGCGGGGGCCGGTCCATGAGCAGTTCTTC.